The clone carrying this T cell receptor beta chain was detected once. The sample comes from a study of shared clonotypes between healthy human individuals. For the study at large: Two women and a few men aged 18 to 49 made up the donors.

Per the authors' pipeline: Junction-only sequences without quality scores came from ImmunoSEQ, so filtering differed. Clones were sequenced by immunoSEQ multiplex PCR, and TCRdb holds only the in-frame ones, with some missing. Clonal size and the V and J genes are those of that table, whereas D and trimming came from the DNA. This table holds 450,000 to 500,000 clones, approximately 80% found once. This CDR3 region has 14 residues. Trimming left V 5 bases short and J 2 bases short, with 9 bases between. Germline V lookup: CDR1 SGHTA, CDR2 FQGTGA. V usage is TRBV7-3 and J usage is TRBJ2-2; D perhaps matches TRBD1 (5 bases). This receptor was identified in a middle-aged woman in good health. Some clones in this sample may be carry-over from other donors' samples. The specimen was PBMCs. CDR3 region: CASSPRVNTGELFF. Written as DNA, the CDR3 is TGTGCCAGCAGCCCCAGGGTCAACACCGGGGAGCTGTTTTTT.